This TCR beta chain stems from a study of blood T cell repertoires in COVID-19. As for the study in general: Material from acute and convalescent COVID-19 was sourced from the United States, Italy and Spain. Sample material is recorded as cDNA or gDNA derived from T cells, B-cell-depleted T cells, or PBMCs.

The V gene end was trimmed by 8 bases and the J gene end by 1 base; junction bases not matched to a gene: 5. Per germline, CDR1 MNHEY and CDR2 SVGAGI. The CDR3 has 15 amino acids. Per the original methods: Scientists estimated how many nucleated cells there were by amplifying reference gene primers. This table comes from immunoSEQ multiplex PCR, and its TCRdb copy is limited to in-frame clones, with some not included. The DNA gave D and trimming, while V, J and clone size come from that table. This table has about 100,000 clones, roughly nine tenths appearing once. The J gene is TRBJ2-2, the V gene TRBV6-5; TRBD1 agrees at 9 bases. Sequenced material: peripheral blood. The source is a man in his forties or fifties with acute or convalescent COVID-19. CDR3 protein: CASQGQGGNTGELFF. CDR3 in DNA: TGTGCCAGCCAGGGACAGGGCGGGAACACCGGGGAGCTGTTTTTT.